The T cell receptor beta chain described here comes from a study of shared clonotypes between healthy human individuals. Whole-study findings and limits: Sorted-subset sequencing, rarefaction showed, was incomplete despite large depth.

The germline V gene encodes CDR1 MDHEN and CDR2 SYDVKM. This CDR3 has 13 residues. V dropped 6 bases and J dropped 2 bases, with 8 bases sitting between them. Sequencing was performed with immunoSEQ multiplex PCR; in TCRdb, only in-frame clones are kept and a portion is missing. The repertoire consists of more than 150,000 clones, with over 80% occurring once and the leading ten covering 0.067%. With respect to this clone: Antigen specificity is unknown. Other DNA variants within this sample encode the same CDR3.

The receptor was derived from a woman in her 30s in good health. The J gene is TRBJ1-5, the V gene TRBV28; D call uncertain. Input material: naive CD4+ T cells sorted from blood. Subset noted: CD45RA+ positively selected. The CDR3 DNA is TGTGCCAGCAGCCAAAGTGGCAATCAGCCCCAGCATTTT. It encodes CASSQSGNQPQHF.